This T cell receptor beta chain came from a study of shared clonotypes between healthy human individuals. Method: immunoSEQ multiplex PCR; TCRdb's copy keeps in-frame clones and lacks some. The sample has about 680,000 clones, around 74% seen once. This CDR3 is built from 13 residues. Germline values: CDR1 ENHRY, CDR2 SYGVKD. After removal of 7 bases from V and 4 bases from J, the junction contained 5 bases not matched to a gene. Study-level results: A handful of donors held approximately 4.5% of naive CD4 clonotypes in common. Naive subsets tended to show greater estimated richness than memory subsets.

Only Caucasian adults living in Nashville, Tennessee served as donors. A word on this clone: Its antigen is unknown.

The sample consisted of memory CD4+ T cells sorted from blood. As for subset: CD45RA-negative fraction. The chain carries TRBV10-3 and TRBJ2-5; 8 bases are shared with TRBD1. This TCR was sampled from a woman under 40 in good health. CDR3 in DNA: TGTGCCATCACCCTAACAGGGGGAGAGACCCAGTACTTC. Its protein is CAITLTGGETQYF.